A selection of T cell receptor beta chains follows, all from one sample in a study of blood T cell repertoires in COVID-19. The data were produced by immunoSEQ multiplex PCR, yet TCRdb's version contains in-frame clones alone and is incomplete. The sample lists under 85,000 clones, over 75% occurring once. The sample was peripheral blood. The receptors here all came from a man aged 45 to 65 with acute or convalescent COVID-19. The CDR3 runs from the conserved cysteine through the conserved F or W. Each record gives: D gene, J gene, clone size, V gene, CDR3 DNA, CDR3 protein. The D gene is left open where the match is weak. Size is stated for part of the rows, as once, few or many counts, or as a class when the clone is expanded.

>NA|TRBJ1-2|NA|TRBV28
TGTGCCAGCAGTTTTGACAGGAACTATGGCTACACCTTC
CASSFDRNYGYTF
>TRBD2|TRBJ2-7|NA|TRBV27
TGTGCCACTAATACGGGGGGTTCGTCCGAGCAGTACTTC
CATNTGGSSEQYF
>TRBD1|TRBJ1-1|NA|TRBV28
TGTGCCAGCAGTCCGACAGGGGGGAACACTGAAGCTTTCTTT
CASSPTGGNTEAFF
>NA|TRBJ1-1|NA|TRBV24-1
TGTGCCACCAGTGAAGGAGGAGGGACTACTGAAGCTTTCTTT
CATSEGGGTTEAFF
>TRBD2|TRBJ2-2|NA|TRBV4-1
TGCGCCAGCAGCCAAGATCGGGGACTAGCGGGGGAGAACACCGGGGAGCTGTTTTTT
CASSQDRGLAGENTGELFF
>TRBD2|TRBJ2-7|few|TRBV6-1
TGTGCCAGCAGTGACCCTGAGCGGGAGCTAGCCGAGCAGTACTTC
CASSDPERELAEQYF
>TRBD1|TRBJ1-3|once|TRBV4-3
TGCGCCAGCAGCCAAGAGGCTCAGGGGGGCAGGTTTGGAAACACCATATATTTT
CASSQEAQGGRFGNTIYF
>NA|TRBJ2-3|once|TRBV5-5
TGTGCCAGCAGCTTGGTGAAGCGAGGCACAGATACGCAGTATTTT
CASSLVKRGTDTQYF
>NA|TRBJ2-5|NA|TRBV29-1
TGCAGCGTTGAAGATAGTAGGGGGGAGACCCAGTACTTC
CSVEDSRGETQYF
>TRBD1|TRBJ1-5|NA|TRBV15
TGTGCCACCAGCAGCCCCCGGGACAGGGGGATCCTTGGCAATCAGCCCCAGCATTTT
CATSSPRDRGILGNQPQHF
>TRBD1|TRBJ2-7|NA|TRBV7-3
TGTGCCAGCAGCTGGGAAGGACAGGGCCCATACGAGCAGTACTTC
CASSWEGQGPYEQYF
>TRBD1|TRBJ2-4|NA|TRBV6-2/TRBV6-3
TGTGCCAGCAGTTACCCGGACAGGGGGAGGCTGGGCTTGGAGAACATTCAGTACTTC
CASSYPDRGRLGLENIQYF
>NA|TRBJ2-4|few|TRBV7-8
TGTGCCAGCAGCGACCCCGGAGGGTTTCAGGCCAAAAACATTCAGTACTTC
CASSDPGGFQAKNIQYF
>NA|TRBJ1-5|few|TRBV21-1
TGTGCCAGCAGTAGCCGCAGCCCCTATCAGACAGGGGAGAACGCTCAGCCCCAGCATTTT
CASSSRSPYQTGENAQPQHF
>NA|TRBJ2-7|medium-sized|TRBV10-3
TGTGCCATCAGGGACTACTACGAGCAGTACTTC
CAIRDYYEQYF
>TRBD2|TRBJ2-1|NA|TRBV9
TGTGCCAGCAGCGTAACCAGCGGGGGTTCGTTCGACTACAATGAGCAGTTCTTC
CASSVTSGGSFDYNEQFF
>NA|TRBJ1-1|few|TRBV18
TGTGCCAGCTCAACTTACGGGGTGCGGGGAAAGATGAACACTGAAGCTTTCTTT
CASSTYGVRGKMNTEAFF
>NA|TRBJ2-7|NA|TRBV4-3
TGCGCCAGCAGCCAAGCTCGCGACATCTACGAGCAGTACTTC
CASSQARDIYEQYF
>NA|TRBJ2-7|NA|TRBV19
TGTGCCAGTAGTCGGCAGGTAACCTACGAGCAGTACTTC
CASSRQVTYEQYF
>TRBD1|TRBJ1-2|few|TRBV30
TGTGCCTCCGAGCAGACCCGGACAGGGAATGGCTACACCTTC
CASEQTRTGNGYTF
>TRBD1|TRBJ2-4|few|TRBV5-4
TGTGCCAGCAGCTTGCTCGGGACAGGCGGAAAAAACATTCAGTACTTC
CASSLLGTGGKNIQYF
>NA|TRBJ2-5|NA|TRBV28
TGTGCCAGCAGTTTATCTCCTTCGGGGGGCCTAGAGACCCAGTACTTC
CASSLSPSGGLETQYF
>NA|TRBJ1-1|NA|TRBV10-3
TGTGCCATCAGTGAGGGTAACAGAATTATGAACACTGAAGCTTTCTTT
CAISEGNRIMNTEAFF
>TRBD1|TRBJ2-7|NA|TRBV14
TGTGCCAGCAGCCCCTTCCGGGACAGAGCCTACGAGCAGTACTTC
CASSPFRDRAYEQYF
>NA|TRBJ1-4|NA|TRBV15
TGTGCCACCAGCAGCACCTGGGGGGACCGAAATGAAAAACTGTTTTTT
CATSSTWGDRNEKLFF
>NA|TRBJ1-3|NA|TRBV9
TGTGCCAGCAGCGTAGAGGGAGGGAGAAACACCATATATTTT
CASSVEGGRNTIYF
>NA|TRBJ2-7|NA|TRBV2
TGTGCCAGCAGCCTCGCGCGATCCTACGAGCAGTACTTC
CASSLARSYEQYF
>TRBD2|TRBJ2-3|NA|TRBV10-1
TGCGCCAGCACTACGAACGGCCTAGCGGGAGGGCCCTCGGGAGATACGCAGTATTTT
CASTTNGLAGGPSGDTQYF
>NA|TRBJ1-1|NA|TRBV5-6
TGTGCCAGCAGCCAAGGGGGAAGGGCTTTCTTT
CASSQGGRAFF
>NA|TRBJ2-1|few|TRBV18
TGTGCCAGCCAAAGCAGCCAGGCCAATGAGCAGTTCTTC
CASQSSQANEQFF
>NA|TRBJ1-2|NA|TRBV29-1
TGCAGCGTTGATGGGAGGAACTATGGCTACACCTTC
CSVDGRNYGYTF
>NA|TRBJ2-2|NA|TRBV27
TGTGCCAGCACTTCCTTTGGGCAGCTCACCGGGGAGCTGTTTTTT
CASTSFGQLTGELFF
>NA|TRBJ1-6|once|TRBV7-2
TGTGCCAGCAGCTTACCTAGTGAGAATTCACCCCTCCACTTT
CASSLPSENSPLHF
>TRBD1|TRBJ2-1|NA|TRBV11-1
TGTGCCAGCAGCCCCCGAAAGGGGGCTATTGGGCATGAGCAGTTCTTC
CASSPRKGAIGHEQFF
>TRBD1|TRBJ1-1|NA|TRBV10-3
TGTGCCATTCAGACAGGGGGTATGAACACTGAAGCTTTCTTT
CAIQTGGMNTEAFF
>TRBD1|TRBJ1-5|NA|TRBV4-1
TGCGCCAGCAGCCCGTGGCAGGGGGGCAATCAGCCCCAGCATTTT
CASSPWQGGNQPQHF
>NA|TRBJ1-6|NA|TRBV25-1
TGTGCCAGCAGGGCCCGGGACACTTATAATTCACCCCTCCACTTT
CASRARDTYNSPLHF